This T cell receptor beta chain was sequenced for a study of blood T cell repertoires in COVID-19. Overall study: The samples span acute and convalescent COVID-19 from the United States, Italy and Spain.

Authors' analysis steps: Counts of nucleated cells, estimated from reference gene primer amplification, were obtained. Clones were sequenced by immunoSEQ multiplex PCR, and TCRdb holds only the in-frame ones, with some missing. For V, J and clone size, that table is used; D and trimming come from the DNA. The sample holds about 320,000 clones, 90% seen once. V was shortened by 4 bases and J by 4 bases, with 11 bases between the two germline ends. Germline assignment: CDR1 MRHNA and CDR2 SNTAGT. The CDR3 extends over 15 amino acids. This TCR derives from a man aged 55-75 years who had recovered from COVID-19. Input material: PBMCs or T cells enriched from blood (not recorded which). The chain joins TRBV6-4 to TRBJ2-6; D might be TRBD2 (6 bases). The CDR3 bases are TGTGCCAGCAGTGTAGGAGGGGAAGGGGCCAACGTCCTGACTTTC. This encodes CASSVGGEGANVLTF.